This TCR beta chain was sequenced in a study of blood T cell repertoires in COVID-19. In the study overall: Samples representing acute and convalescent COVID-19 were sourced from the United States, Italy and Spain. PBMCs, B-cell-depleted T cells, or T cells provided the cDNA or gDNA that made up the material.

Authors' data handling: From reference gene primer amplification, estimates of nucleated cell counts were derived. The table came from immunoSEQ multiplex PCR; TCRdb's copy has only in-frame clones and leaves some out. Clone size and the V and J calls come from that table; the DNA yielded D and trimming. The sample carries around 57,000 clones, 88% recorded once. This receptor was obtained from a human donor in a cohort sampled during active COVID-19. Material: peripheral blood.

CDR3 sequence (DNA): TGCGCCAGCAGCTTGGACGGGACAGGGTACTACATTCAGTACTTC. It yields the protein CASSLDGTGYYIQYF. The chain recombines TRBV5-1 with TRBJ2-4; 9 bases align to TRBD1. CDR1 SGHRS and CDR2 YFSETQ come from the germline V gene. This CDR3 contains 15 residues. J lost 8 bases, V lost 0 bases, and 6 bases had no gene match.